The clone carrying this T cell receptor (beta chain) appeared a single time. The antigen is unknown. In the same sample, other DNA sequences code for this CDR3. Measured with immunoSEQ multiplex PCR; TCRdb has only the in-frame clones, and not every one. The sample lists about 2,100,000 clones, about 92% occurring once. The CDR3 has 14 residues. V lost 2 bases, J lost 4 bases, and 13 bases lay in between. Germline-derived CDR1 and CDR2 are SGDLS and YYNGEE. This sample was taken from a study of shared clonotypes between healthy human individuals. Naive CD8 populations comprised CD45RO-negative cells positively selected for CCR7, excluding terminally differentiated effector memory CD45RA+ cells. Whole-study findings and limits: Sequencing depth was predicted to influence how clonotypes are shared among donors.

Specimen: naive CD8+ T cells from PBMCs. This TCR was recovered from a man between 18 and 29 years old in good health. Some clones in this sample may be carry-over from other donors' samples. The rearrangement links TRBV9 to TRBJ2-7; possibly TRBD1 or TRBD2 for D (5 bases each). CDR3 nucleotides: TGTGCCAGCAGCGTTGGGGGAGAGGGGTACGAGCAGTACTTC. Its translation: CASSVGGEGYEQYF.